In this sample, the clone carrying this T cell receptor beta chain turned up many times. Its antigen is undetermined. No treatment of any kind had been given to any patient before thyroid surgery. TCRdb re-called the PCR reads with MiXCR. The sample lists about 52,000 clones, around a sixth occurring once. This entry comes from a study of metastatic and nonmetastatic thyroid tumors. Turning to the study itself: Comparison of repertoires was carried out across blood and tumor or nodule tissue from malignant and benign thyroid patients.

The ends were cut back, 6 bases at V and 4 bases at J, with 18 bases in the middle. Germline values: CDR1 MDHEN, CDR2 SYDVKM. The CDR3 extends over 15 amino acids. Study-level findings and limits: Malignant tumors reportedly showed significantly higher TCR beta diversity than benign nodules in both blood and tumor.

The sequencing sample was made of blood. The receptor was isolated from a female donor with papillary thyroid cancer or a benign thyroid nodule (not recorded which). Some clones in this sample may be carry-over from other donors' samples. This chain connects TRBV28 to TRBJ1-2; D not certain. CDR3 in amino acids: CASRPGQSFLYGYTF. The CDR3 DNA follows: TGTGCCAGCAGGCCCGGCCAGTCTTTCCTCTATGGCTACACCTTC.